This T cell receptor (beta chain) derives from a study of shared clonotypes between healthy human individuals. Concerning this clone: The antigen is not known.

Overall study results and limits: Tissues were not sampled, only blood, and their repertoires likely differ.

How the authors handled the data: Filtering was not the same, since immunoSEQ gave junction-only sequences without quality scores. The data were produced by immunoSEQ multiplex PCR, yet TCRdb's version contains in-frame clones alone and is incomplete. That table gives V, J and clone size, and the DNA gave D and trimming. The table lists 2 million to 2.5 million clones, over 85% of them singletons. This CDR3 comprises 14 residues. The chain joins TRBV21-1 to TRBJ1-5; TRBD1, as called in the table, went unchecked against the DNA. TRBV21-1 is flagged as a pseudogene. This sequence was found in a man aged 18-30 years in good health. Some clones in this sample may be carry-over from other donors' samples. Material for sequencing was naive CD4+ T cells from PBMCs. Subset given: CD45RA+ positively selected. CDR3: CASSKNRTPQPQHF. The CDR3, as DNA: TGTGCCAGCAGCAAAAACAGGACCCCTCAGCCCCAGCATTTT.